A selection of T cell receptor beta chains follows, all from one sample in a study of Ad26.COV2.S vaccination and SARS-CoV-2 variants. The table came from immunoSEQ multiplex PCR; TCRdb's copy has only in-frame clones and leaves some out. Altogether hundreds of thousands of clones are present, roughly 90% being singletons, with the ten largest covering approximately 1.5%. Here the sequenced sample was peripheral blood, taken in a trial of Ad26.COV2.S vaccine versus placebo. Source of these receptors: a person aged 18-65 years who received the Ad26.COV2.S COVID-19 vaccine or a placebo. CDR3s include the opening cysteine and the closing phenylalanine or tryptophan. Each record gives: J gene, V gene, D gene, clone size, CDR3 protein, CDR3 DNA. D genes are given only for firm matches. Clone size is not always given. Where it is, it says once, few, many or a class for expanded clones.

TRBJ2-3 TRBV30 TRBD2 . CAWKRLAALDTQYF TGTGCCTGGAAACGACTAGCGGCATTGGATACGCAGTATTTT
TRBJ2-7 TRBV6-2/TRBV6-3 . . CASSYPMVKSYEQYF TGTGCCAGCAGTTACCCCATGGTTAAATCCTACGAGCAGTACTTC
TRBJ1-2 TRBV7-2 . once CASSLERQYGYTF TGTGCCAGCAGCTTAGAGCGTCAGTATGGCTACACCTTC
TRBJ2-7 TRBV6-6 . . CASSSRQVTYEQYF TGTGCCAGCAGTTCCCGACAGGTAACTTACGAGCAGTACTTC
TRBJ1-5 TRBV2 . . CASKGAGNQPQHF TGTGCCAGCAAAGGGGCCGGCAATCAGCCCCAGCATTTT
TRBJ1-5 TRBV27 TRBD1 . CASSKDRDRMSNQPQHF TGTGCCAGCAGTAAGGACAGGGATCGGATGAGCAATCAGCCCCAGCATTTT
TRBJ2-3 TRBV7-6 . once CASSSTNQGTQYF TGTGCCAGCAGTTCTACCAACCAGGGTACGCAGTATTTT
TRBJ1-5 TRBV18 TRBD1 . CASSPSGQGREPQHF TGTGCCAGCTCACCCTCCGGACAGGGGAGGGAGCCCCAGCATTTT
TRBJ1-1 TRBV5-1 . . CASSQLPDTEAFF TGCGCCAGCAGCCAATTGCCGGACACTGAAGCTTTCTTT
TRBJ2-5 TRBV5-6 . . CASSLWTEETQYF TGTGCCAGCAGCCTATGGACAGAAGAGACCCAGTACTTC
TRBJ2-1 TRBV15 TRBD2 . CATSRSLAGVKNEQFF TGTGCCACCAGCAGAAGCTTAGCGGGAGTTAAAAATGAGCAGTTCTTC
TRBJ1-2 TRBV3-1/TRBV3-2 . . CASSQLDNYGYTF TGTGCCAGCAGCCAACTGGATAACTATGGCTACACCTTC
TRBJ1-5 TRBV5-4 . . CASSLGRDSNQPQHF TGTGCCAGCAGCTTGGGAAGGGATAGCAATCAGCCCCAGCATTTT
TRBJ1-2 TRBV18 TRBD1 . CASSLGQGGGYGYTF TGTGCCAGCTCACTTGGACAGGGAGGAGGCTATGGCTACACCTTC
TRBJ2-7 TRBV15 TRBD2 . CATSRDGLAGGYTNEQYF TGTGCCACCAGCAGAGACGGACTAGCGGGAGGGTATACTAACGAGCAGTACTTC
TRBJ2-5 TRBV7-2 . . CASSLVHRAGETQYF TGTGCCAGCAGCTTAGTCCATCGGGCCGGGGAGACCCAGTACTTC
TRBJ2-1 TRBV3-1/TRBV3-2 . . CASSRQNKPYNEQFF TGTGCCAGCAGCCGACAGAATAAACCGTACAATGAGCAGTTCTTC
TRBJ2-7 TRBV5-1 TRBD1 . CASSPRDSQGQYF TGCGCCAGCAGCCCCCGGGACAGCCAGGGGCAGTACTTC
TRBJ2-1 TRBV19 TRBD2 . CASRVAGGPGYNEQFF TGTGCCAGTAGGGTGGCGGGAGGGCCTGGGTACAATGAGCAGTTCTTC
TRBJ1-1 TRBV6-5 TRBD1 . CASSPTGTGREAFF TGTGCCAGCAGCCCGACGGGGACAGGGAGAGAAGCTTTCTTT
TRBJ2-3 TRBV6-5 . . CASSSTFPTDTQYF TGTGCCAGCAGTTCGACATTCCCCACAGATACGCAGTATTTT
TRBJ1-1 TRBV10-3 TRBD1 few CAISQDRAEAFF TGTGCCATCAGTCAGGACAGGGCTGAAGCTTTCTTT
TRBJ1-4 TRBV30 TRBD1 . CAWSVQGEKLFF TGTGCCTGGAGTGTACAGGGGGAAAAACTGTTTTTT
TRBJ1-1 TRBV24-1 . . CATSDSTARGNPEAFF TGTGCCACCAGTGATTCCACCGCGCGAGGGAACCCTGAAGCTTTCTTT
TRBJ1-6 TRBV7-2 . few CASSLPYNSPLHF TGTGCCAGCAGCTTGCCTTATAATTCACCCCTCCACTTT
TRBJ2-3 TRBV7-2 . . CASSLVGLPTDTQYF TGTGCCAGCAGCTTAGTCGGACTTCCCACAGATACGCAGTATTTT
TRBJ2-1 TRBV19 TRBD1 . CASSMRQGHYNEQFF TGTGCCAGTAGTATGAGACAGGGGCACTACAATGAGCAGTTCTTC
TRBJ2-7 TRBV6-5 TRBD2 . CASSSLAGPYEQYF TGTGCCAGCAGTTCCCTAGCGGGGCCCTACGAGCAGTACTTC
TRBJ1-1 TRBV6-5 . . CASRRTEAFF TGTGCCAGCAGGCGAACTGAAGCTTTCTTT
TRBJ1-1 TRBV18 TRBD1 . CASSPLSGGQNEAFF TGTGCCAGCTCACCCCTTTCCGGGGGACAGAATGAAGCTTTCTTT
TRBJ2-1 TRBV5-1 TRBD2 . CASSSPSGYNEQFF TGCGCCAGCAGCTCACCTAGCGGCTACAATGAGCAGTTCTTC
TRBJ2-1 TRBV5-1 TRBD1 once CASSRRGTGVIDEQFF TGCGCCAGCAGCCGGAGGGGGACAGGGGTTATCGATGAGCAGTTCTTC
TRBJ2-1 TRBV11-3 . few CASSPDSTNEQFF TGTGCCAGCAGCCCGGACAGTACCAATGAGCAGTTCTTC
TRBJ1-2 TRBV15 TRBD1 . CATSSDRGNYGYTF TGTGCCACCAGCAGTGACAGGGGGAACTATGGCTACACCTTC
TRBJ2-3 TRBV11-2 TRBD2 . CASSPGTSWRSQYF TGTGCCAGCAGCCCTGGGACTAGTTGGCGGTCGCAGTATTTT
TRBJ2-7 TRBV9 TRBD2 . CASSQGLAGGYEQYF TGTGCCAGCAGCCAGGGACTAGCGGGGGGCTACGAGCAGTACTTC